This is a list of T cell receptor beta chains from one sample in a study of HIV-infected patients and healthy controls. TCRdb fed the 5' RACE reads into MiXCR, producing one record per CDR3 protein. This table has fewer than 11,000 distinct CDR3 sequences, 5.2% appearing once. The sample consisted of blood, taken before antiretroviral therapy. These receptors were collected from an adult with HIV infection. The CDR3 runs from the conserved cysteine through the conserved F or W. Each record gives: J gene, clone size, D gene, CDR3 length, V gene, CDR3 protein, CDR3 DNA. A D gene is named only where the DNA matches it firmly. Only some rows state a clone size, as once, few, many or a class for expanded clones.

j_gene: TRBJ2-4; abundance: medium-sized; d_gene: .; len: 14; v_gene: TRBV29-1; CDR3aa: CSVTPGFTKNIQYF; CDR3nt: TGCAGCGTAACGCCAGGGTTTACCAAAAACATTCAGTACTTC
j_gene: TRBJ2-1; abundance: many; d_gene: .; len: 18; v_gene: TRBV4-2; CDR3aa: CASSHQDITSGSYNEQFF; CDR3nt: TGTGCCAGCAGCCACCAAGATATTACTTCTGGCTCCTACAATGAGCAGTTCTTC
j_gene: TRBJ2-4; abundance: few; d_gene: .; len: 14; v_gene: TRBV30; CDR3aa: CAWSVGAGRNIQYF; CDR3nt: TGTGCCTGGAGTGTGGGGGCAGGCAGAAACATTCAGTACTTC
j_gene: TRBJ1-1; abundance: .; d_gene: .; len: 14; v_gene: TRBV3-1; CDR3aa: CASSMGAAGTEAFF; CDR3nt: TGTGCCAGCAGCATGGGGGCGGCGGGCACTGAAGCTTTCTTT
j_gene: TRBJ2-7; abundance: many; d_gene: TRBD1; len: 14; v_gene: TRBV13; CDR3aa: CASSYRTGDYEQYF; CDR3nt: TGTGCCAGCAGCTATAGGACAGGGGACTACGAGCAGTACTTC
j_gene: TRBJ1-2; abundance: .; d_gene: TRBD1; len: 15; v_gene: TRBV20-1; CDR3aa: CSARGGAGGLYGYTF; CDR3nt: TGCAGTGCTAGAGGAGGGGCAGGGGGCCTGTATGGCTACACCTTC
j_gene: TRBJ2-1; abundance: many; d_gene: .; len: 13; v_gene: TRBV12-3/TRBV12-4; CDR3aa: CASSLGGANEQFF; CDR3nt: TGTGCCAGCAGTTTAGGGGGGGCGAACGAGCAGTTCTTC
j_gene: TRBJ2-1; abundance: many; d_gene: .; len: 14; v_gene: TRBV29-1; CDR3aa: CSVFLPPSYNEQFF; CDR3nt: TGCAGCGTTTTTCTCCCACCCTCCTACAATGAGCAGTTCTTC
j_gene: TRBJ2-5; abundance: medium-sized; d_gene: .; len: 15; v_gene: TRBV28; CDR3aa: CASSVESTNQETQYF; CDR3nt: TGTGCCAGCAGTGTAGAGAGTACCAACCAAGAGACCCAGTACTTC
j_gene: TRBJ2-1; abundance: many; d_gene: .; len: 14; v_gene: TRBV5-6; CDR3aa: CASSLADWRNEQFF; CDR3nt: TGTGCCAGCAGTTTAGCGGACTGGAGGAATGAGCAGTTCTTC
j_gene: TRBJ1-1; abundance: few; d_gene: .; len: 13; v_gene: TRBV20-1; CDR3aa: CSAEYRTYTEAFF; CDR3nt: TGCAGTGCTGAATACAGAACCTACACTGAAGCTTTCTTT
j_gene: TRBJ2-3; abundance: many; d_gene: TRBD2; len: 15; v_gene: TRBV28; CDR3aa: CATSASGGFGDTQYF; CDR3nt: TGTGCCACCTCCGCTAGCGGGGGTTTTGGAGATACGCAGTATTTT
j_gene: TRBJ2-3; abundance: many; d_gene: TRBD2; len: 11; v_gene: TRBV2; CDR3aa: CASGGADTQYF; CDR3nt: TGTGCCAGCGGGGGGGCAGATACGCAGTATTTT
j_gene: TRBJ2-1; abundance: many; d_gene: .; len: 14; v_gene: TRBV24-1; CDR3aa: CATSAARSYNEQFF; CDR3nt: TGTGCCACCAGTGCTGCCAGGTCCTACAATGAGCAGTTCTTC
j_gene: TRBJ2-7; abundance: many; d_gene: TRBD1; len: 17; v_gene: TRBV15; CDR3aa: CATSREAGQGRTYEQYF; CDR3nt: TGTGCCACCAGCAGAGAAGCTGGACAGGGGCGAACCTACGAGCAGTACTTC
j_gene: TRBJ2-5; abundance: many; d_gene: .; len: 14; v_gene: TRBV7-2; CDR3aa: CASSLGRAQETQYF; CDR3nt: TGTGCCAGCAGCTTAGGACGGGCCCAAGAGACCCAGTACTTC
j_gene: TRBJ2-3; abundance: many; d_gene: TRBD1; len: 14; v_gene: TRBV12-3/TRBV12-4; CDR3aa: CASRLTGYRDTQYF; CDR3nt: TGTGCCAGCAGGCTGACAGGGTACAGAGATACGCAGTATTTT
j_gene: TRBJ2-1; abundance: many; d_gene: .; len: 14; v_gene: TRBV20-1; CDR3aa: CSARSVSSYNEQFF; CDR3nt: TGCAGTGCTAGATCTGTCAGCTCCTACAATGAGCAGTTCTTC
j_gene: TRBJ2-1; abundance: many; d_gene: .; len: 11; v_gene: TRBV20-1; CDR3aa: CSAEVGDEQFF; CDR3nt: TGCAGTGCTGAGGTGGGTGATGAGCAGTTCTTC
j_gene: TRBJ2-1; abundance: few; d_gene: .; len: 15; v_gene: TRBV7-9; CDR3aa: CASSSSRFSYNEQFF; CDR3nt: TGTGCCAGTTCGTCGTCTCGATTCTCCTACAATGAGCAGTTCTTC
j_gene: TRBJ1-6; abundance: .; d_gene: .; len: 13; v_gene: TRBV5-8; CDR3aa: CASSLGSNSPLHF; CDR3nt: TGTGCCAGCAGCTTAGGGTCCAACTCACCCCTCCACTTT
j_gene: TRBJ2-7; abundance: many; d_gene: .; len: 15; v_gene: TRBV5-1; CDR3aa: CASSLLSTLDDEQYF; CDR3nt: TGCGCCAGCAGCTTGCTCAGCACCTTGGATGACGAGCAGTACTTC
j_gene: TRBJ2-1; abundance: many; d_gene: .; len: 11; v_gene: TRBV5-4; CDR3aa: CASSGGGAEFF; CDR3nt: TGTGCCAGCAGCGGGGGTGGTGCAGAGTTCTTC
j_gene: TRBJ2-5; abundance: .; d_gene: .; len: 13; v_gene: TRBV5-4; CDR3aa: CASSLKGQETQYF; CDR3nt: TGTGCCAGCAGCTTGAAGGGCCAAGAGACCCAGTACTTC
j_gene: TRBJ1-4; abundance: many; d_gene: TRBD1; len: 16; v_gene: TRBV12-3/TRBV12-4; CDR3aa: CASSPGTGGSNEKLFF; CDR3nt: TGTGCCAGCAGCCCCGGGACAGGGGGTTCTAATGAAAAACTGTTTTTT
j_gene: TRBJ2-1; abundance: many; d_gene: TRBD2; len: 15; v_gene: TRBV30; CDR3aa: CAWSVLAGGFDEQFF; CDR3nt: TGTGCCTGGAGTGTGCTAGCGGGGGGGTTCGATGAGCAGTTCTTC
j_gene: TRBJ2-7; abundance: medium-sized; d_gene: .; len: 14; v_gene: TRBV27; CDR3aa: CASSSALNSYEQYF; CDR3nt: TGTGCCAGCTCTTCAGCCCTAAACTCCTACGAGCAGTACTTC
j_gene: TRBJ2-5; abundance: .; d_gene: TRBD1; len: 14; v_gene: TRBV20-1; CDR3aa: CSAPRDRALETQYF; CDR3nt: TGCAGTGCTCCGCGGGACAGGGCATTGGAGACCCAGTACTTC
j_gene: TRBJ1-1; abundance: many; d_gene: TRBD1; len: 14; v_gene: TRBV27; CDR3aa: CASSPGTANTEAFF; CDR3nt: TGTGCCAGCAGTCCCGGGACAGCGAACACTGAAGCTTTCTTT
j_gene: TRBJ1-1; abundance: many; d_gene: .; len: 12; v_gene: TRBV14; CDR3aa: CASSPSGIDAFF; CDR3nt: TGTGCCAGCAGCCCTTCTGGAATCGATGCTTTCTTT
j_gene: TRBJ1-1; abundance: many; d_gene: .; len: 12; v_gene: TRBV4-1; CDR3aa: CASSYGGTEAFF; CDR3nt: TGCGCCAGCAGCTACGGAGGGACCGAAGCTTTCTTT
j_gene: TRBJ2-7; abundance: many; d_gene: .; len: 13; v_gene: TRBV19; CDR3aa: CASKPGRSYEQYF; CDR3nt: TGTGCCAGTAAACCGGGACGGTCCTACGAGCAGTACTTC
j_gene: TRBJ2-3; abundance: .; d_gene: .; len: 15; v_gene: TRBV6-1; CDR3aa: CASSEAGRPQDTQYF; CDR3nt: TGTGCCAGCAGTGAAGCTGGGCGGCCCCAGGATACGCAGTATTTT
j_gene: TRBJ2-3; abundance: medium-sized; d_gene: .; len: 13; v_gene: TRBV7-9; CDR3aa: CASSPQLGDTQYF; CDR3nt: TGTGCCAGCAGCCCACAGCTGGGGGATACGCAGTATTTT
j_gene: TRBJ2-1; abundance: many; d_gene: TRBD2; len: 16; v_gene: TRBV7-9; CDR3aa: CASSPTSGRQYNEQFF; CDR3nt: TGTGCCAGCAGCCCGACTAGCGGGAGACAGTACAATGAGCAGTTCTTC
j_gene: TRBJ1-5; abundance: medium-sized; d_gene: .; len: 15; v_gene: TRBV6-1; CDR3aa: CASSTLVDSNQPQHF; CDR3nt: TGTGCCAGCAGCACCCTGGTGGATAGCAATCAGCCCCAGCATTTT
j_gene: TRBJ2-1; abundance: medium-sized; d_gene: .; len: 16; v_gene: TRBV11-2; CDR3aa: CASSLGAAFLYNEQFF; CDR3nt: TGTGCCAGCAGCTTAGGGGCAGCGTTCCTTTACAATGAGCAGTTCTTC
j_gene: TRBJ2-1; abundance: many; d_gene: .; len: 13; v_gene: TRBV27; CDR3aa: CASSVDHYNEQFF; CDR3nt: TGTGCCAGCAGTGTCGACCACTACAATGAGCAGTTCTTC
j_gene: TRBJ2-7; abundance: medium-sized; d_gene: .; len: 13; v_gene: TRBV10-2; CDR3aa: CASSVAAPYEQYF; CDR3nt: TGCGCCAGCAGCGTAGCGGCCCCCTACGAGCAGTACTTC
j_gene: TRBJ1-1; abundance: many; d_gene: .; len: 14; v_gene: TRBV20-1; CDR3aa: CSARSGGLSTEAFF; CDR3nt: TGCAGTGCCCGCTCCGGGGGTTTGAGCACTGAAGCTTTCTTT
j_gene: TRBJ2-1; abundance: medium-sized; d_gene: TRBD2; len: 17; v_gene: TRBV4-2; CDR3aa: CASSQDQGLGPLNEQFF; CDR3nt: TGTGCCAGCAGCCAAGATCAGGGACTAGGTCCCCTCAATGAGCAGTTCTTC
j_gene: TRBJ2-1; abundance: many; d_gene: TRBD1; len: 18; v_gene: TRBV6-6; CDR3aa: CASTGQGKGESSYNEQFF; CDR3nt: TGTGCCAGCACCGGACAGGGGAAAGGGGAAAGCTCCTACAATGAGCAGTTCTTC
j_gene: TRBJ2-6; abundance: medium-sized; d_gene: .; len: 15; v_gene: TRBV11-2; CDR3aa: CASSSGVSGANVLTF; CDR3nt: TGTGCCAGCAGCTCAGGGGTTTCTGGGGCCAACGTCCTGACTTTC
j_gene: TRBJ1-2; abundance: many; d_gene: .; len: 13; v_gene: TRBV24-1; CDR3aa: CATSDSANYGYTF; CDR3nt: TGTGCCACCAGTGATTCCGCTAACTATGGCTACACCTTC
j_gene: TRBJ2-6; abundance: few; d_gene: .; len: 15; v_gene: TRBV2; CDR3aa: CASRPLSSGANVLTF; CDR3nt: TGTGCCAGCAGACCGCTAAGCTCTGGGGCCAACGTCCTGACTTTC
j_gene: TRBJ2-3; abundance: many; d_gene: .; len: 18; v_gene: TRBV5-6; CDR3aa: CASSLAHLAREGTDTQYF; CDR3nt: TGTGCCAGCAGCTTGGCCCACTTAGCCAGGGAAGGCACAGATACGCAGTATTTT
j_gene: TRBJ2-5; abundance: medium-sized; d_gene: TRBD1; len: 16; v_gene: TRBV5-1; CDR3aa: CASSTRQGADQETQYF; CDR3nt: TGCGCCAGCAGCACTAGACAGGGGGCGGACCAAGAGACCCAGTACTTC
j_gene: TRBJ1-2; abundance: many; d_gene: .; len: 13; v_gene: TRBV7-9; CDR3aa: CASSAAFLYGYTF; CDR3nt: TGTGCCAGCAGTGCAGCCTTCCTCTATGGCTACACCTTC
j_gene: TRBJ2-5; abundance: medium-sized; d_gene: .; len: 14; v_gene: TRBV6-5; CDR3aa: CASSYYGQQETQYF; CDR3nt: TGTGCCAGCAGTTACTATGGCCAGCAAGAGACCCAGTACTTC
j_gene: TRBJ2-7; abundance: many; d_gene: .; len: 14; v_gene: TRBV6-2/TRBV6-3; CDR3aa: CASSYSLDSYEQYF; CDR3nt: TGTGCCAGCAGTTACTCGCTTGACTCCTACGAGCAGTACTTC